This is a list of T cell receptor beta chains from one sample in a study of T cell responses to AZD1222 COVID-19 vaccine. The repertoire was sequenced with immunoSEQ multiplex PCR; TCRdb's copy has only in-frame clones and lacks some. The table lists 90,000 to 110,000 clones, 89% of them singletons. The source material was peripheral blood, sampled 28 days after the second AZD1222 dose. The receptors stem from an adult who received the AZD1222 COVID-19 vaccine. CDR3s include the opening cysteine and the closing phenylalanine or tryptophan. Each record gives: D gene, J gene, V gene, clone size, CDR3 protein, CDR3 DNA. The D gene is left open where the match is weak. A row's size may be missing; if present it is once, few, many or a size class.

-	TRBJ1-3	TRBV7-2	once	CASSPGWSSGNTIYF	TGTGCCAGCAGCCCCGGTTGGAGCTCTGGAAACACCATATATTTT
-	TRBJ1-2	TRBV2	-	CASSELRGLLSYGYTF	TGTGCCAGCAGTGAATTGCGGGGACTGCTTAGCTATGGCTACACCTTC
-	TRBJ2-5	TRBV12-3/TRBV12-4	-	CASSHLETQYF	TGTGCCAGCAGTCACCTTGAGACCCAGTACTTC
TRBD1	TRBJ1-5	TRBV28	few	CASIKQGSSGYSNQPQHF	TGTGCCAGCATCAAACAGGGGTCCTCGGGTTATAGCAATCAGCCCCAGCATTTT
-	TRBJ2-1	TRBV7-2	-	CASSLVSGSSYNEQFF	TGTGCCAGCAGCTTGGTGAGCGGAAGCTCCTACAATGAGCAGTTCTTC
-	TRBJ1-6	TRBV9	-	CASSGSGHSGVVDNSPLHF	TGTGCCAGCAGCGGCTCGGGACATAGCGGAGTTGTGGATAATTCACCCCTCCACTTT
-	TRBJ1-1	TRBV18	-	CASSQGQQNTEAFF	TGTGCCAGCTCACAAGGACAGCAGAACACTGAAGCTTTCTTT
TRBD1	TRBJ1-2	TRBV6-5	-	CASRPQGALSYTF	TGTGCCAGCAGACCGCAGGGGGCGCTGAGCTACACCTTC
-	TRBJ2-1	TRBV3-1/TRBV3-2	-	CASSQERRASSYNEQFF	TGTGCCAGCAGCCAAGAACGTCGCGCCAGCTCCTACAATGAGCAGTTCTTC
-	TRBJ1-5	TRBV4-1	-	CASSPRTGNQPQHF	TGCGCCAGCAGCCCTCGGACGGGTAATCAGCCCCAGCATTTT
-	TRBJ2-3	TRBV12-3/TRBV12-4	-	CASSYTDTQYF	TGTGCCAGCAGTTACACAGATACGCAGTATTTT
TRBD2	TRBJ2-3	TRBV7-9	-	CASSLLAVEYTQYF	TGTGCCAGCAGCCTGCTAGCGGTCGAATATACGCAGTATTTT
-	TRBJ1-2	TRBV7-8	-	CASSLETVNYGYTF	TGTGCCAGCAGCTTAGAGACCGTTAACTATGGCTACACCTTC
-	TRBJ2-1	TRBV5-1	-	CASSLTRVSSYNEQFF	TGCGCCAGCAGCTTGACACGGGTTAGCTCCTACAATGAGCAGTTCTTC
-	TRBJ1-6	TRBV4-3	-	CASSQDRGRDLYNSPLHF	TGCGCCAGCAGCCAAGATAGAGGACGGGACCTGTATAATTCACCCCTCCACTTT
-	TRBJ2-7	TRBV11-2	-	CASSPSWGEQYF	TGTGCCAGCAGCCCCAGCTGGGGCGAGCAGTACTTC
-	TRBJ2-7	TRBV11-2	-	CASRSLRGSFYEQYF	TGTGCCAGCAGGAGCTTGAGAGGGTCCTTCTACGAGCAGTACTTC
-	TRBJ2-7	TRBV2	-	CASSELLPGEQYF	TGTGCCAGCAGTGAGTTATTACCTGGCGAGCAGTACTTC
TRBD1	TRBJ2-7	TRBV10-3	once	CAIWDRAPYEQYF	TGTGCCATCTGGGACAGGGCACCCTACGAGCAGTACTTC
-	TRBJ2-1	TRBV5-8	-	CASSSDLTRQAYYNEQFF	TGTGCCAGCAGCTCCGACCTTACCCGACAGGCCTACTACAATGAGCAGTTCTTC
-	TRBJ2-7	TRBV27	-	CASSPLAVYEQYF	TGTGCCAGCAGTCCCCTCGCCGTATACGAGCAGTACTTC
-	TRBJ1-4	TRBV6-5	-	CASSSPGRGYEKLFF	TGTGCCAGCAGTTCCCCGGGCAGGGGTTATGAAAAACTGTTTTTT
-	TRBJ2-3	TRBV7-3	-	CASSRNPSTDTQYF	TGTGCCAGCAGCAGAAATCCTAGCACAGATACGCAGTATTTT
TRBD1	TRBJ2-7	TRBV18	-	CASSPTGQGSNEQYF	TGTGCCAGCTCACCCACTGGACAGGGGTCCAACGAGCAGTACTTC
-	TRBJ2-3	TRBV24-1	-	CATSRQSTDTQYF	TGTGCCACCAGTCGACAGAGCACAGATACGCAGTATTTT
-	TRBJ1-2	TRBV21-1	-	CASSKNRGQGYTF	TGTGCCAGCAGCAAAAACAGGGGGCAAGGCTACACCTTC
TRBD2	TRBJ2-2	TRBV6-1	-	CASSDRGRITGELFF	TGTGCCAGCAGTGACCGCGGGAGAATCACCGGGGAGCTGTTTTTT
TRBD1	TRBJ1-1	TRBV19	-	CASSLRQGTNTEAFF	TGTGCCAGTAGTCTAAGACAGGGAACCAACACTGAAGCTTTCTTT
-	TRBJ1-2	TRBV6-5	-	CASRRDTRYGYTF	TGTGCCAGCAGACGGGACACTCGTTATGGCTACACCTTC
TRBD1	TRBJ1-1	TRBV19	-	CASSPSTGGYTEAFF	TGTGCCAGTAGTCCGTCGACAGGGGGCTATACTGAAGCTTTCTTT
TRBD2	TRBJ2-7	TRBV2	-	CASRAGLAGAHEQYF	TGTGCCAGCAGGGCTGGACTAGCGGGAGCTCACGAGCAGTACTTC
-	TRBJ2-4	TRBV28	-	CASSSPITRGIQYF	TGTGCCAGCAGTTCCCCCATTACCCGGGGCATTCAGTACTTC
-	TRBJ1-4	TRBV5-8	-	CASSRDSDQLFF	TGTGCCAGCAGCAGGGATAGTGATCAACTGTTTTTT
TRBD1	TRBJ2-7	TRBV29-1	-	CSGSRDRGSYEQYF	TGCAGCGGGTCCCGGGACAGGGGGTCCTACGAGCAGTACTTC
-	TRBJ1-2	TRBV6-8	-	CASSRPGHLNYGYTF	TGTGCCAGCAGTCGCCCCGGACATTTGAACTATGGCTACACCTTC
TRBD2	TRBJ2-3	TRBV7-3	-	CASSLGLAVNTDTQYF	TGTGCCAGCAGCTTAGGACTAGCGGTTAACACAGATACGCAGTATTTT
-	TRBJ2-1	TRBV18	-	CASSLAGLVTYNEQFF	TGTGCCAGCTCACTCGCAGGGCTCGTGACATACAATGAGCAGTTCTTC
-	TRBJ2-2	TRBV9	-	CASSTGKVAGELFF	TGTGCCAGCAGCACAGGGAAAGTCGCCGGGGAGCTGTTTTTT
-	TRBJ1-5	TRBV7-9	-	CASSLSPGQPQHF	TGTGCCAGCAGCTTATCCCCGGGGCAGCCCCAGCATTTT
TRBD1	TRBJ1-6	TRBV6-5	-	CASSSGTGLSPLHF	TGTGCCAGCAGTTCCGGGACAGGGCTTTCACCCCTCCACTTT
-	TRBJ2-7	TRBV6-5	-	CASTEGGSEQYF	TGTGCCAGCACCGAGGGGGGGTCCGAGCAGTACTTC
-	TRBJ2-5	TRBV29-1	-	CSVEARGSQETQYF	TGCAGCGTTGAGGCCCGGGGGAGCCAAGAGACCCAGTACTTC
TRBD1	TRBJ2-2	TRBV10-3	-	CAIKGGQGANTGELFF	TGTGCCATCAAAGGGGGACAGGGCGCCAACACCGGGGAGCTGTTTTTT
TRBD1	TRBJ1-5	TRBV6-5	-	CASTLGGQGQPQHF	TGTGCCAGCACCCTTGGGGGACAGGGCCAGCCCCAGCATTTT
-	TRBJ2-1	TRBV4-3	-	CASSQASGDYNEQFF	TGCGCCAGCAGCCAAGCTTCAGGTGATTACAATGAGCAGTTCTTC
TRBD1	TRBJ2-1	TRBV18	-	CASSPQTDRGLF	TGTGCCAGCTCACCACAGACGGACAGGGGCCTCTTC
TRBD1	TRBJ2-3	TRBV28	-	CASSSIQGADTQYF	TGTGCCAGCAGCTCCATACAGGGGGCAGATACGCAGTATTTT
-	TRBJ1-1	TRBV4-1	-	CASSQEKGGVEAFF	TGCGCCAGCAGCCAAGAGAAGGGGGGGGTTGAAGCTTTCTTT
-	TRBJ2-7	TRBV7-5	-	CVRSYRQRQYF	TGTGTCAGAAGCTACCGACAGAGGCAGTACTTC
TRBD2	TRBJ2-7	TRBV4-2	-	CASSQDLTLGSGRVYEQYF	TGTGCCAGCAGCCAAGATCTTACCTTAGGTAGCGGGAGAGTCTACGAGCAGTACTTC
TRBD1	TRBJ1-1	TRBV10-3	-	CAIGGQGWGTEAFF	TGTGCCATCGGGGGACAGGGGTGGGGCACTGAAGCTTTCTTT
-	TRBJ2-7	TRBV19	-	CASSILVGGSYEQYF	TGTGCCAGTAGTATACTGGTGGGTGGATCCTACGAGCAGTACTTC
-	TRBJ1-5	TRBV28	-	CASSLRVRQSQLKQPQHF	TGTGCCAGCAGTTTAAGAGTTCGGCAGTCCCAGCTGAAGCAGCCCCAGCATTTT
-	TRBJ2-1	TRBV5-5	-	CASSLTRIGEQFF	TGTGCCAGCAGCTTGACCAGGATAGGAGAGCAGTTCTTC
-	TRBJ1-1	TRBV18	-	CASSPLGMNTEAFF	TGTGCCAGCTCACCTCTGGGGATGAACACTGAAGCTTTCTTT
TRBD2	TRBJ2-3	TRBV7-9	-	CASSLVAGSSTDTQYF	TGTGCCAGCAGCTTAGTAGCGGGGTCTAGCACAGATACGCAGTATTTT
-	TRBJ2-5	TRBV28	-	CASRAPGTGTQETQYF	TGTGCCAGCAGAGCGCCCGGGACGGGAACCCAAGAGACCCAGTACTTC
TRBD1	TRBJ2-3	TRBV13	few	CASSPSKQGKFLESDTQYF	TGTGCCAGCAGCCCGTCGAAACAGGGGAAGTTTCTAGAGTCAGATACGCAGTATTTT
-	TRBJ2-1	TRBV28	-	CASSLPGSGNEQFF	TGTGCCAGCAGTTTACCGGGCAGTGGGAATGAGCAGTTCTTC
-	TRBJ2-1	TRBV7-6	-	CASSLMAGSYNEQFF	TGTGCCAGCAGCTTAATGGCGGGATCCTACAATGAGCAGTTCTTC